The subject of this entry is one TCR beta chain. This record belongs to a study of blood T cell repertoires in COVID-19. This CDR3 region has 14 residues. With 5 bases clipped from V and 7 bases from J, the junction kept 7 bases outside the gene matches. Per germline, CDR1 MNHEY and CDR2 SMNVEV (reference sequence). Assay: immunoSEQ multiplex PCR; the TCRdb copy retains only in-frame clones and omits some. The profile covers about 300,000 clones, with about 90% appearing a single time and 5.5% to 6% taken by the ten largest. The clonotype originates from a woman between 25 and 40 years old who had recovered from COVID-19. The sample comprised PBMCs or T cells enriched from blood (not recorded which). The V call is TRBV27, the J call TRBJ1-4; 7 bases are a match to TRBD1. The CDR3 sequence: CASSPTGIGEKLFF. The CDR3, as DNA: TGTGCCAGCAGTCCGACAGGGATCGGTGAAAAACTGTTTTTT.